Given below is one TCR beta chain in context. Its antigen is unknown. The cDNA for TCR beta came from 5'RACE template switching with UMIs. TCRdb re-called the 5' RACE reads; every CDR3 protein appears as one record, without DNA. The sample has about 550,000 distinct CDR3 sequences. This CDR3 is built from 18 residues. Germline lookup yields CDR1 MNHNS and CDR2 SASEGT. The sample comes from a study of T cells expressing NK-cell markers. Study background: Within the sequenced cohort of eight donors, seven exhibited HCMV seropositivity and one was seronegative. Regarding the study as a whole: Clarity on HCMV specificity was lacking for the expanded NKG2C+ T cell clones. Several donors likewise had their CD3+CD56-NKG2C+ fraction led by these clonotypes.

The chain employs TRBV6-1 and TRBJ2-6; TCRdb's D call of TRBD1 is untestable without DNA. The material sequenced was blood T cells: a sorted CD56 or NKG2C T cell subset, CD4+ or CD8+ T cells, or bulk PBMC T cells (not recorded which). The receptor was derived from a man between 18 and 29 years old in good health. CDR3 sequence: CASSRRGARSSGANVLTF.